This record concerns one T cell receptor (beta chain) sequence. Its antigen remains unidentified. Samples with a second dose at about 4 or about 12 weeks were pooled together. Assay: immunoSEQ multiplex PCR; the TCRdb copy retains only in-frame clones and omits some. The sample lists roughly 100,000 clones, 89% occurring once. The data are from a study of T cell responses to AZD1222 COVID-19 vaccine. Whole-study results and caveats: Donor demographics were predominantly white British with a female majority; clonal diversity may be underestimated.

Trimming at V came to 1 base and at J to 9 bases, leaving 14 bases not matched to a gene. This CDR3 region has 17 residues. CDR1 is MGHRA, CDR2 YSYEKL, per germline. This clonotype was obtained from an adult who received the AZD1222 COVID-19 vaccine. This chain links TRBV4-1 with TRBJ2-1; TRBD1 agrees at 8 bases. The sequenced sample was peripheral blood, obtained 28 days after the second AZD1222 dose. DNA for the CDR3: TGCGCCAGCAGCCAAGGGATTCGACAGGGGCCCGGATTTGAGCAGTTCTTC. Protein: CASSQGIRQGPGFEQFF.